This T cell receptor beta chain was recovered during a study of blood T cell repertoires in COVID-19. For the study at large: T cells, B-cell-depleted T cells, or PBMCs provided the cDNA or gDNA that served as material.

Here immunoSEQ multiplex PCR was the method, and the copy in TCRdb shows in-frame clones only, minus some. Of under 200,000 clones listed, 70% to 90% are singletons. CDR1 is LNHDA and CDR2 is SQIVND in the germline V gene (reference sequence). Trimming cost V 7 bases and J 5 bases; bases outside gene matches: 1. This CDR3 has 11 amino acids. Material for sequencing was peripheral blood. This TCR derives from a young man with acute or convalescent COVID-19. The chain uses TRBV19 and TRBJ2-5, with 7 bases matching TRBD1. The CDR3: CASTRGETQYF. In DNA form, the CDR3 reads TGTGCCAGTACCAGGGGGGAGACCCAGTACTTC.